The T cell receptor (beta chain) described here comes from a study of T cells after yellow fever vaccination. Regarding the study as a whole: Contamination of FACS-sorted repertoires by abundant clonotypes from the bulk population could occur. Faster peaking, at day 5 versus 15, marked a secondary response that was weaker. Clones from primary vaccination mostly reappeared after the booster (approximately 95% CD4, 88% CD8).

Template switching with 5'RACE generated the TCR cDNA and added a universal primer site and UMIs. TCRdb redid the calling of the 5' RACE reads with MiXCR, one entry per CDR3 protein. This table holds hundreds of thousands of distinct CDR3 sequences, about 19% found once. On this clonotype: What it recognizes is unknown.

The CDR3 runs 14 residues. Germline V gene data show CDR1 as MNHEY and CDR2 as SVGEGT. V gave up 6 bases and J gave up 6 bases; unmatched junction bases: 9. The source material was PBMCs, sampled before the yellow fever booster vaccination. The V and J genes are TRBV6-2 or TRBV6-3 and TRBJ2-3; TRBD1 matches at 7 bases. The receptor's source is a young man who received the YFV17D yellow fever vaccine. The CDR3 bases are TGTGCCAGCAGCGAACAGGGGAGCGTGGATACGCAGTATTTT. Translating it yields CASSEQGSVDTQYF.